The entry that follows covers one TCR beta chain sequence. Original analysis: From reference gene primer amplification, estimates of nucleated cell counts were derived. Generated by immunoSEQ multiplex PCR, the TCRdb table keeps only in-frame clones and is missing some. The DNA was the basis for D and trimming; V, J and clone size are from that table. The sample gives some 150,000 clones, 84% of which show up once; around 35% is in the top ten. The data belong to a study of blood T cell repertoires in COVID-19. About the research overall: T cells, B-cell-depleted T cells, or PBMCs supplied cDNA or gDNA.

Source material: peripheral blood. This receptor was identified in a human donor in a cohort sampled during active COVID-19.

The CDR3 region is CASSFPGQLNEQFF. In DNA form, the CDR3 reads TGTGCCAGCAGCTTTCCGGGACAGCTCAATGAGCAGTTCTTC. J is TRBJ2-1 and V is TRBV5-5; TRBD1 matches at 7 bases. This CDR3 contains 14 residues. Germline V lookup: CDR1 SGHKS, CDR2 YYEKEE (reference sequence). With 2 bases clipped from V and 6 bases from J, the junction kept 5 bases outside the gene matches.